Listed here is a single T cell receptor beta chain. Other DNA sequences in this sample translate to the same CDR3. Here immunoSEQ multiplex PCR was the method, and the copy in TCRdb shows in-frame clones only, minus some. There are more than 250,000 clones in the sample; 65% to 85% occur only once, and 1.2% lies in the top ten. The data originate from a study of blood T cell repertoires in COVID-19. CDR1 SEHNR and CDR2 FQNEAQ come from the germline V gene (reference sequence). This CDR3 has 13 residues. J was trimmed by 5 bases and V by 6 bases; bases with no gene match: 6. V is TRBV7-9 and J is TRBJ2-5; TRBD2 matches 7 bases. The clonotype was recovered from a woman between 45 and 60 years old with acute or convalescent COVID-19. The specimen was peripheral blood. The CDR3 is CASSPAGEETQYF. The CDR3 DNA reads TGTGCCAGCAGTCCCGCGGGGGAGGAGACCCAGTACTTC.